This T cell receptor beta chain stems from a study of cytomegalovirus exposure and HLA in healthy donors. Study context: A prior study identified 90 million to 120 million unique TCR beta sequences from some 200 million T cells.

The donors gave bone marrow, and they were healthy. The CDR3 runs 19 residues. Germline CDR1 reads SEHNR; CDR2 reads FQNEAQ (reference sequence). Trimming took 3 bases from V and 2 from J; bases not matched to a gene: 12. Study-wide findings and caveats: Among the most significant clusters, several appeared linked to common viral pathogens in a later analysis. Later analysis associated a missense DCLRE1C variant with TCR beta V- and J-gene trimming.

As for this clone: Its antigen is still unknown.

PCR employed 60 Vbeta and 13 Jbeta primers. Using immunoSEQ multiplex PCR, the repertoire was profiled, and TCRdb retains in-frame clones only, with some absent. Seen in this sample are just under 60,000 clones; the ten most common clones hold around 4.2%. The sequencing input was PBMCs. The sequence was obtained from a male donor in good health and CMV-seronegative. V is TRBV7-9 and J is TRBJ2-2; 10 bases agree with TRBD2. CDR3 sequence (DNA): TGTGCCAGCAGCTTGTACCTAGGGACTAGCGTAATTAACACCGGGGAGCTGTTTTTT. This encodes CASSLYLGTSVINTGELFF.